Listed below are T cell receptor beta chains from one sample, sequenced in a study of PD-1 blockade in classical Hodgkin lymphoma. Assay used: immunoSEQ multiplex PCR; TCRdb lists only in-frame clones, some missing. The data hold roughly 11,000 clones, with roughly 81% observed a single time. The starting material was CD8+ T cells from blood, obtained before the fourth cycle of nivolumab. The receptors originated from a human donor with classical Hodgkin lymphoma. The donor label of this sample is uncertain. CDR3s include the opening cysteine and the closing phenylalanine or tryptophan. Each record gives: V gene, clone size, CDR3 length, D gene, J gene, CDR3 protein, CDR3 DNA. A D gene is named only where the DNA matches it firmly. A clone size is listed for some rows: how often the clone was seen (once, few, many), or a class if it is expanded.

V: TRBV6-5
size: NA
length: 10
D: NA
J: TRBJ1-1
CDR3: CASGAPEAFF
DNA: TGTGCCAGCGGGGCCCCTGAAGCTTTCTTT

V: TRBV6-5
size: NA
length: 15
D: NA
J: TRBJ1-3
CDR3: CAAGSLPFSGNTIYF
DNA: TGTGCCGCAGGGAGTTTGCCGTTCTCTGGAAACACCATATATTTT

V: TRBV19
size: NA
length: 15
D: NA
J: TRBJ2-3
CDR3: CASSAPGHSTDTQYF
DNA: TGTGCCAGTAGTGCGCCGGGACATTCCACAGATACGCAGTATTTT

V: TRBV28
size: NA
length: 13
D: NA
J: TRBJ2-7
CDR3: CASSLLAEYEQYF
DNA: TGTGCCAGCAGTCTACTAGCAGAGTACGAGCAGTACTTC

V: TRBV27
size: NA
length: 15
D: NA
J: TRBJ2-1
CDR3: CASTELGGPYNEQFF
DNA: TGTGCCAGCACGGAGCTTGGAGGTCCGTACAATGAGCAGTTCTTC

V: TRBV10-3
size: NA
length: 16
D: NA
J: TRBJ2-5
CDR3: CAISVMATGSQETQYF
DNA: TGTGCCATCAGTGTCATGGCGACAGGTTCCCAAGAGACCCAGTACTTC

V: TRBV28
size: NA
length: 14
D: TRBD1
J: TRBJ1-3
CDR3: CASRVQGTGNTIYF
DNA: TGTGCCAGCAGAGTACAGGGGACTGGAAACACCATATATTTT

V: TRBV7-2
size: once
length: 15
D: NA
J: TRBJ1-3
CDR3: CASSLGSFPGNTIYF
DNA: TGTGCCAGCAGCTTAGGGTCATTCCCTGGAAACACCATATATTTT

V: TRBV5-6
size: NA
length: 15
D: NA
J: TRBJ1-5
CDR3: CASSTRNYSNQPQHF
DNA: TGTGCCAGCAGCACCCGAAACTATAGCAATCAGCCCCAGCATTTT

V: TRBV5-8
size: NA
length: 14
D: TRBD1
J: TRBJ1-6
CDR3: CASSSRDSGSPLHF
DNA: TGTGCCAGCAGCTCCCGGGACAGCGGCTCACCCCTCCACTTT

V: TRBV11-2
size: NA
length: 18
D: NA
J: TRBJ2-6
CDR3: CASSLEVILRSGANVLTF
DNA: TGTGCCAGCAGCTTAGAGGTTATCCTCCGCTCTGGGGCCAACGTCCTGACTTTC

V: TRBV4-1
size: NA
length: 13
D: NA
J: TRBJ2-7
CDR3: CASSLVFGDEQYF
DNA: TGTGCCAGCAGCTTAGTTTTCGGGGACGAGCAGTACTTC

V: TRBV27
size: NA
length: 16
D: NA
J: TRBJ2-1
CDR3: CASSETGTDPYNEQFF
DNA: TGTGCCAGCAGCGAAACTGGGACGGACCCCTACAATGAGCAGTTCTTC

V: TRBV27
size: once
length: 13
D: NA
J: TRBJ1-1
CDR3: CASSSRGNTEAFF
DNA: TGTGCCAGCAGTTCCCGGGGGAACACTGAAGCTTTCTTT

V: TRBV6-4
size: NA
length: 15
D: NA
J: TRBJ2-1
CDR3: CASRGESGPYNEQFF
DNA: TGTGCCAGCAGGGGGGAGAGCGGACCCTACAATGAGCAGTTCTTC

V: TRBV6-1
size: NA
length: 15
D: NA
J: TRBJ2-7
CDR3: CASSALAISSYEQYF
DNA: TGTGCCAGCAGCGCTTTAGCGATTAGCTCCTACGAGCAGTACTTC

V: TRBV7-9
size: NA
length: 14
D: NA
J: TRBJ2-7
CDR3: CASSDTFGSYEQYF
DNA: TGTGCCAGCAGCGACACCTTCGGCTCCTACGAGCAGTACTTC

V: TRBV5-1
size: NA
length: 16
D: TRBD1
J: TRBJ2-7
CDR3: CASSLLDRATSYEQYF
DNA: TGCGCCAGCAGCCTCCTGGACAGGGCCACATCCTACGAGCAGTACTTC

V: TRBV10-2
size: NA
length: 14
D: NA
J: TRBJ1-1
CDR3: CASSESGVNTEAFF
DNA: TGCGCCAGCAGTGAGTCGGGGGTGAACACTGAAGCTTTCTTT

V: TRBV7-2
size: NA
length: 17
D: NA
J: TRBJ2-3
CDR3: CASSLAAVLEPTDTQYF
DNA: TGTGCCAGCAGCCTGGCGGCCGTCTTAGAGCCCACAGATACGCAGTATTTT